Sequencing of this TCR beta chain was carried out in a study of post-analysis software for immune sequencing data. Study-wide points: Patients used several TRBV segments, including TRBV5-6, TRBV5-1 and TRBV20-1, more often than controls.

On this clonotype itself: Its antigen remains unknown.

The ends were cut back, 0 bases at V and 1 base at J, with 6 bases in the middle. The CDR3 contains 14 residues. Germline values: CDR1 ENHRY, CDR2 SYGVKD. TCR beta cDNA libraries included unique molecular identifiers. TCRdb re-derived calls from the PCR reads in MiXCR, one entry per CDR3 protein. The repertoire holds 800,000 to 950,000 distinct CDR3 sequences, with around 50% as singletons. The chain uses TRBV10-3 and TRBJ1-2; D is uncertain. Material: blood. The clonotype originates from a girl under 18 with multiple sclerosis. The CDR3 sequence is CAISESNVNYGYTF. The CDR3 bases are TGTGCCATCAGTGAGTCAAACGTTAACTATGGCTACACCTTC.